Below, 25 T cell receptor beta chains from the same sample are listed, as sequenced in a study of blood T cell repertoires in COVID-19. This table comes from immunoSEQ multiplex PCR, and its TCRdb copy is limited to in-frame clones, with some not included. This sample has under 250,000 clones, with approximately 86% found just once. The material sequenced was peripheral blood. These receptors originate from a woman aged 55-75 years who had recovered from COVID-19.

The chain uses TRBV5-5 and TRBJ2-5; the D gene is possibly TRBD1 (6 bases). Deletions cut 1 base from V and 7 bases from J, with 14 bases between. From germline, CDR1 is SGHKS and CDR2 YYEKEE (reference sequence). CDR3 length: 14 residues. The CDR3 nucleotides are TGTGCCAGCAGCTTGCGGGACAACAACTGGACCCAGTACTTC. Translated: CASSLRDNNWTQYF. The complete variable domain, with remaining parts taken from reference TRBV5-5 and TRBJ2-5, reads DAGVTQSPTHLIKTRGQQVTLRCSPISGHKSVSWYQQVLGQGPQFIFQYYEKEERGRGNFPDRFSARQFPNYSSELNVNALLLGDSALYLCASSLRDNNWTQYFGPGTRLLVL.

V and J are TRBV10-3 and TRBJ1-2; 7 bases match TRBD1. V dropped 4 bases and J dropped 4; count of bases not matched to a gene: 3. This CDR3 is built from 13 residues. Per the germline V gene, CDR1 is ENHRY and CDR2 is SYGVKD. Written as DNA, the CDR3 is TGTGCCATCAGTGGACAGGGCCCCTATGGCTACACCTTC. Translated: CAISGQGPYGYTF.

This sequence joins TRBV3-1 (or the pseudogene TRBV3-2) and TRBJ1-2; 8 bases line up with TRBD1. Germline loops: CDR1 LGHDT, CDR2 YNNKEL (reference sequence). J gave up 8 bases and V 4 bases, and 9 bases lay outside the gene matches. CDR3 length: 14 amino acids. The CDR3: CASSPRDRGRGYTF. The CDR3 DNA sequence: TGTGCCAGCAGCCCTCGTGACAGGGGCAGAGGCTACACCTTC.

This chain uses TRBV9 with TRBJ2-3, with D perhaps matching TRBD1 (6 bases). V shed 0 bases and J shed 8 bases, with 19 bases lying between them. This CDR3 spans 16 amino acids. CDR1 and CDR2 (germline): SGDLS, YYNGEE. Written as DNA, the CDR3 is TGTGCCAGCAGCGTAGATATCGACAGGAATGGGGGTACGCAGTATTTT. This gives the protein CASSVDIDRNGGTQYF.

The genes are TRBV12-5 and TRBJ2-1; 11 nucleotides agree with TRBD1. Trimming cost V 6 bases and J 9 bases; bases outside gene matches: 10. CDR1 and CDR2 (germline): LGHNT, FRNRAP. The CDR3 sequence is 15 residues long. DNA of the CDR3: TGTGCTAGTGGACCCGGGACAGGGGGAATGAGTGAGCAGTTCTTC. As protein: CASGPGTGGMSEQFF.

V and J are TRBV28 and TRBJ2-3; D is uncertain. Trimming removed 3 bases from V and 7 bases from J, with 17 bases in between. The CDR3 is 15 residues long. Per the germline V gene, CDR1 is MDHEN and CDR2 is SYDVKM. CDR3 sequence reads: CASSFEPHSPHTQYF. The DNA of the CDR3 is TGTGCCAGCAGTTTCGAGCCGCATTCCCCCCATACGCAGTATTTT.

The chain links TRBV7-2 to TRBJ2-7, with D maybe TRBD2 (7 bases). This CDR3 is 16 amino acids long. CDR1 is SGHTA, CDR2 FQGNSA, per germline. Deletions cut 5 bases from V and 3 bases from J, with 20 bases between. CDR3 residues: CASSRKGGLILYEQYF. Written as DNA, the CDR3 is TGTGCCAGCAGCCGCAAGGGGGGACTAATCCTCTACGAGCAGTACTTC.

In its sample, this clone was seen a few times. The CDR3 DNA sequence: TGTGCCAGCAGCTTATTGGCGGGGATAGATACGCAGTATTTT. Its protein product is CASSLLAGIDTQYF. The V gene is TRBV11-2, the J gene TRBJ2-3; D might be TRBD2 (6 bases). The CDR3 contains 14 residues. Trimming cost V 2 bases and J 5 bases, with 11 bases left between them. Germline loops: CDR1 SGHAT, CDR2 FQNNGV.

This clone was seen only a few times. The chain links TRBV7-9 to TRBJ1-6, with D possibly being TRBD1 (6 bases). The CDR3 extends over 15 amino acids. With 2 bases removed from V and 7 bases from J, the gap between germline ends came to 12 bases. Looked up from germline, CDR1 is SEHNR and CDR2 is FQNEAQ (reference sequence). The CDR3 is CASSLRRTENSPLHF. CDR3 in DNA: TGTGCCAGCAGCTTACGCCGGACAGAGAATTCACCCCTCCACTTT.

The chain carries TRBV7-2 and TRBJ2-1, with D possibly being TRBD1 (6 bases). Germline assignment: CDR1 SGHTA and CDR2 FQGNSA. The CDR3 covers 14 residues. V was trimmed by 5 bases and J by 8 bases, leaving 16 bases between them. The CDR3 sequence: CASSSPQGGDEQFF. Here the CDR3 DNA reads TGTGCCAGCAGCAGTCCACAGGGTGGGGATGAGCAGTTCTTC. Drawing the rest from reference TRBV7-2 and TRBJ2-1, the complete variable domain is GAGVSQSPSNKVTEKGKDVELRCDPISGHTALYWYRQSLGQGLEFLIYFQGNSAPDKSGLPSDRFSAERTGGSVSTLTIQRTQQEDSAVYLCASSSPQGGDEQFFGPGTRLTVL.

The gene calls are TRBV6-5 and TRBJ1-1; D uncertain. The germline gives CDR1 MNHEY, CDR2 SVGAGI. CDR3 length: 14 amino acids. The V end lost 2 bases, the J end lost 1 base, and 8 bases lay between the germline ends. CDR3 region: CASSYSQENTEAFF. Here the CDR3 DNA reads TGTGCCAGCAGTTACAGCCAGGAGAACACTGAAGCTTTCTTT.

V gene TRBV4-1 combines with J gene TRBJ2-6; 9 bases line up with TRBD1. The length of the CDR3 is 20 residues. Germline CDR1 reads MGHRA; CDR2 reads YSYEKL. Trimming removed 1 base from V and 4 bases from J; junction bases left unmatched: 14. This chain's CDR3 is CASSQVRPPGQGKGANVLTF. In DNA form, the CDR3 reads TGCGCCAGCAGCCAAGTTCGACCCCCGGGACAGGGTAAAGGGGCCAACGTCCTGACTTTC.

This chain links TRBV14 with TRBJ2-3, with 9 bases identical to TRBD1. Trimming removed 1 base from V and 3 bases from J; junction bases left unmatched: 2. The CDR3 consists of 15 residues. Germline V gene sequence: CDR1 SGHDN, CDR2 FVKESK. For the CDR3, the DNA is TGTGCCAGCAGCCAAGGACAGGGGGGGACAGATACGCAGTATTTT. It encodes CASSQGQGGTDTQYF.

The chain's CDR3 is CASSQQQGGITEAFF. DNA for the CDR3: TGTGCCAGCAGCCAACAACAGGGGGGAATCACTGAAGCTTTCTTT. The chain has TRBV14 and TRBJ1-1; 8 bases agree with TRBD1. Germline CDR1 and CDR2: SGHDN and FVKESK. Losses at the gene ends were 2 bases for V and 4 bases for J; bases not matched to a gene: 6. This CDR3 has 15 residues.

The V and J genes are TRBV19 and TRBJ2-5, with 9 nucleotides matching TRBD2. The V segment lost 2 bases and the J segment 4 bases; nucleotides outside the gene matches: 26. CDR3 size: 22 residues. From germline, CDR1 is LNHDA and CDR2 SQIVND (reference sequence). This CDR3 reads CASSIFTVGVRPRLAVGETQYF. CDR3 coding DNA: TGTGCCAGTAGTATATTCACAGTTGGGGTTCGGCCGAGACTAGCGGTCGGAGAGACCCAGTACTTC.

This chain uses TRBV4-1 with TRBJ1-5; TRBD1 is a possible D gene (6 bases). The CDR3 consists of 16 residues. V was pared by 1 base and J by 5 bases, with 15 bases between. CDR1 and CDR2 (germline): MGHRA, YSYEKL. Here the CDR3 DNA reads TGCGCCAGCAGCCAAGCGATTAGGGGGTTGGATCAGCCCCAGCATTTT. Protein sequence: CASSQAIRGLDQPQHF.

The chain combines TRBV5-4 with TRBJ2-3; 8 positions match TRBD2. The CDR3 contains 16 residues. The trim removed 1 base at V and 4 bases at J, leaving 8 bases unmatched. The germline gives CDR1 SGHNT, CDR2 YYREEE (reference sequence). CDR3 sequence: CASSLQAGGGADTQYF. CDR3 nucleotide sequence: TGTGCCAGCAGCTTGCAGGCGGGGGGCGGGGCAGATACGCAGTATTTT.

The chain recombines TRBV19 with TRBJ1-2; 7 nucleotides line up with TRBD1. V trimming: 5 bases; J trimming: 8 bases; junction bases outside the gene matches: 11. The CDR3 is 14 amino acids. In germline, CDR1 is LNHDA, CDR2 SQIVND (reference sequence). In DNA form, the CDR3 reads TGTGCCAGTAGTGTCCGGGACAGCCTAGGAGGCTACACCTTC. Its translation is CASSVRDSLGGYTF.

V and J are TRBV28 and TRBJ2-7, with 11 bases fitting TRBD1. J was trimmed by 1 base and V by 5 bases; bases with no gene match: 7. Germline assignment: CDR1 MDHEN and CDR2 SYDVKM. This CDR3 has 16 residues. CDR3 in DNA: TGTGCCAGCAGTGTACCGGGACAGGGGGATTCCTACGAGCAGTACTTC. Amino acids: CASSVPGQGDSYEQYF.

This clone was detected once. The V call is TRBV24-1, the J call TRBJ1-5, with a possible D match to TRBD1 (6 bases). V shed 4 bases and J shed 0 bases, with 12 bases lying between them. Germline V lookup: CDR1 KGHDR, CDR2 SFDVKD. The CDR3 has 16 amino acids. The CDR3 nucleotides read TGTGCCACCAGTGAGTACAGGGTTTCTAGCAATCAGCCCCAGCATTTT. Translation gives CATSEYRVSSNQPQHF.

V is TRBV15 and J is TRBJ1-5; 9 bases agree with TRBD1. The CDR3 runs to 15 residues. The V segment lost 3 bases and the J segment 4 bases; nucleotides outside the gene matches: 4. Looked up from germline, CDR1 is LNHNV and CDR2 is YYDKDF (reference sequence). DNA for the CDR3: TGTGCCACCAGCAGCGGGACAGGGCTAAATCAGCCCCAGCATTTT. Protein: CATSSGTGLNQPQHF.

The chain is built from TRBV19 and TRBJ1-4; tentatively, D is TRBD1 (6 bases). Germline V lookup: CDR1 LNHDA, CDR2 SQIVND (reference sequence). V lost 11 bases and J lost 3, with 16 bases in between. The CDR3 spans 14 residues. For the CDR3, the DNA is TGTGCCGTTTATACAGGGTTACCTAATGAAAAACTGTTTTTT. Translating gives CAVYTGLPNEKLFF. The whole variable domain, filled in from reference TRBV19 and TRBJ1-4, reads DGGITQSPKYLFRKEGQNVTLSCEQNLNHDAMYWYRQDPGQGLRLIYYSQIVNDFQKGDIAEGYSVSREKKESFPLTVTSAQKNPTAFYLCAVYTGLPNEKLFFGSGTQLSVL.

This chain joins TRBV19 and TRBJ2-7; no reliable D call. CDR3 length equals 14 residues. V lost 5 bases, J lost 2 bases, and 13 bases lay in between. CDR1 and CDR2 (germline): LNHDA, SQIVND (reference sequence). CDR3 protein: CASSSHTPPYEQYF. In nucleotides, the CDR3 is TGTGCCAGTAGTTCGCACACGCCGCCCTACGAGCAGTACTTC.

CDR3 in DNA: TGTGCCAGCAGCTTAGTAGCCAGCAATCAGCCCCAGCATTTT. The encoded protein is CASSLVASNQPQHF. The chain uses TRBV7-8 and TRBJ1-5; D gene uncertain. Germline CDR1 and CDR2: SGHVS and FQNEAQ. V lost 1 base and J 1 base, leaving 5 bases between the germline ends. The CDR3 has 14 residues.

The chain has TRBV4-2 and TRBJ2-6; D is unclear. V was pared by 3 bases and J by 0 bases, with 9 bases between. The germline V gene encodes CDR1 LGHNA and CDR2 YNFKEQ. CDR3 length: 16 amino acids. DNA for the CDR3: TGTGCCAGCAGCCAGTTCACAGACTCTGGGGCCAACGTCCTGACTTTC. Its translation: CASSQFTDSGANVLTF.